These 19 T cell receptor beta chains were sequenced from one sample in a study of monozygotic twins with cystic fibrosis. Clones were read by immunoSEQ multiplex PCR, and TCRdb kept only the in-frame ones, dropping some. The sample has about 35,000 clones; approximately 70% are singletons. The sequenced sample consisted of blood. The source of these receptors is a girl aged 5-17 years with cystic fibrosis.

This clone appeared once. The V gene is TRBV18, the J gene TRBJ2-3, with 7 nucleotides matching TRBD1. The CDR3 extends over 17 amino acids. CDR1 KGHSH and CDR2 LQKENI come from the germline V gene. J was trimmed by 2 bases and V by 1 base; bases with no gene match: 9. CDR3: CASSPLMGTVATDTQYF. CDR3 sequence (DNA): TGTGCCAGCTCACCACTCATGGGGACAGTGGCCACAGATACGCAGTATTTT. The whole variable domain, remainder taken from reference TRBV18 and TRBJ2-3, is NAGVMQNPRHLVRRRGQEARLRCSPMKGHSHVYWYRQLPEEGLKFMVYLQKENIIDESGMPKERFSAEFPKEGPSILRIQQVVRGDSAAYFCASSPLMGTVATDTQYFGPGTRLTVL.

This rearrangement joins TRBV9 to TRBJ2-7; 7 positions agree with TRBD1. Trimming removed 4 bases from V and 0 bases from J; junction bases left unmatched: 4. The CDR3 totals 14 residues. The germline CDR1 and CDR2 sequences are SGDLS and YYNGEE. The CDR3 region has the DNA TGTGCCAGCAGCCTACAGGGGATCTCCTACGAGCAGTACTTC. It yields the protein CASSLQGISYEQYF.

V and J are TRBV14 and TRBJ1-2; D may be TRBD1 (5 bases). The CDR3 has 15 residues. Per the germline V gene, CDR1 is SGHDN and CDR2 is FVKESK. Trimming cost V 2 bases and J 4 bases, with 14 bases left between them. The CDR3 here is CASSQFGGEGYGYTF. In nucleotides, the CDR3 is TGTGCCAGCAGCCAATTTGGAGGGGAGGGCTATGGCTACACCTTC.

In this sample, this clone turned up a few times. This rearrangement joins TRBV27 to TRBJ2-1; 10 nucleotides align to TRBD2. V gave up 2 bases and J gave up 6 bases; unmatched junction bases: 4. The CDR3 covers 15 residues. Germline CDR1 reads MNHEY; CDR2 reads SMNVEV (reference sequence). The CDR3 loop is CASSLALAGINEQFF. CDR3 coding DNA: TGTGCCAGCAGTTTAGCACTAGCGGGGATCAATGAGCAGTTCTTC.

The chain uses TRBV7-9 and TRBJ1-5, with a tentative D call TRBD1 (6 bases). This CDR3 spans 16 amino acids. Germline V gene sequence: CDR1 SEHNR, CDR2 FQNEAQ (reference sequence). V lost 1 base and J lost 0, with 10 bases in between. CDR3 in DNA: TGTGCCAGCAGCTTAGGGGCAGGGGATAGCAATCAGCCCCAGCATTTT. This gives the protein CASSLGAGDSNQPQHF.

This chain links TRBV7-2 with TRBJ2-7; a possible D gene is TRBD2 (5 bases). The CDR3 runs to 16 residues. The ends were cut back, 3 bases at V and 4 bases at J, with 19 bases in the middle. The germline V gene encodes CDR1 SGHTA and CDR2 FQGNSA. In DNA, the CDR3 is TGTGCCAGCAGCTTCAGGTACGGGGTCGGCTATTACGAGCAGTACTTC. This sequence encodes CASSFRYGVGYYEQYF. Supplemented by reference TRBV7-2 and TRBJ2-7, the full variable domain reads GAGVSQSPSNKVTEKGKDVELRCDPISGHTALYWYRQSLGQGLEFLIYFQGNSAPDKSGLPSDRFSAERTGGSVSTLTIQRTQQEDSAVYLCASSFRYGVGYYEQYFGPGTRLTVT.

This clone was counted only a few times. This chain joins TRBV29-1 and TRBJ2-7; 9 bases map to TRBD2. This CDR3 is 13 amino acids long. Trimming at V came to 4 bases and at J to 4 bases, leaving 5 bases not matched to a gene. Germline CDR1 SQVTM, CDR2 ANQGSEA. In DNA form, the CDR3 reads TGCAGCGTTGCGGGACTAGCCCGGTACGAGCAGTACTTC. Translated: CSVAGLARYEQYF.

This clone was recorded once. J is TRBJ1-2 and V is TRBV6-1; D unclear. Germline assignment: CDR1 MNHNS and CDR2 SASEGT. The CDR3 loop spans 13 amino acids. V lost 0 bases, J lost 5 bases, and 7 bases lay in between. CDR3 coding DNA: TGTGCCAGCAGTGAAGCTCCGATTTATGGCTACACCTTC. It is translated as CASSEAPIYGYTF.

This clone came up a few times. CDR3 coding DNA: TGTGCCAGCAGTGAAGGATTTACCGGGGAGCTGTTTTTT. Protein: CASSEGFTGELFF. The V gene is TRBV6-1, the J gene TRBJ2-2, with D unclear. CDR1 is MNHNS and CDR2 is SASEGT in the germline V gene. Trimming removed 1 base at V and 5 bases at J, with 5 bases between. CDR3 size: 13 residues.

The genes are TRBV7-9 and TRBJ2-7, with D unclear. The CDR3 contains 16 residues. CDR1 is SEHNR, CDR2 FQNEAQ, per germline (reference sequence). V shed 0 bases and J shed 6 bases, with 18 bases lying between them. CDR3 in DNA: TGTGCCAGCAGCTTAGCGATAACACCCGTCTCGGGCGAGCAGTACTTC. Its translation: CASSLAITPVSGEQYF.

This clone has just a few counts. The rearrangement joins TRBV20-1 to TRBJ2-5; D may correspond to TRBD1 or TRBD2 (5 bases each). V was trimmed by 0 bases and J by 9 bases, leaving 8 bases between them. Germline values: CDR1 DFQATT, CDR2 SNEGSKA (reference sequence). The CDR3 is 11 residues long. CDR3 sequence (DNA): TGCAGTGCTAGAGAACGAGGGGCCCAGTACTTC. The encoded protein is CSARERGAQYF.

This clone has just a few counts. The chain is built from TRBV13 and TRBJ2-2; D unresolved. The CDR3 is made up of 12 amino acids. In germline, CDR1 is PRHDT, CDR2 FYEKMQ (reference sequence). V shed 1 base and J shed 8 bases, with 5 bases lying between them. CDR3 in DNA: TGTGCCAGCAGCTTAGCGTCTGGGGAGCTGTTTTTT. Residues: CASSLASGELFF.

The genes are TRBV7-2 and TRBJ2-7, with 12 bases aligning to TRBD2. The V and J ends lost 1 base and 4 bases, in that order; junction bases with no gene match: 11. The CDR3 extends over 18 amino acids. Looked up from germline, CDR1 is SGHTA and CDR2 is FQGNSA. In nucleotides, the CDR3 is TGTGCCAGCAGCTTAGTAGGCCTAGCGGGAGGGGGTTCATACGAGCAGTACTTC. Translation gives CASSLVGLAGGGSYEQYF.

The V and J genes are TRBV11-3 and TRBJ2-7; TRBD2 matches 8 bases. Trimming took 5 bases from V and 1 from J; bases not matched to a gene: 4. The CDR3 has 14 amino acids. The germline gives CDR1 SGHNT, CDR2 YENEEA. In nucleotides, the CDR3 is TGTGCCAGCAGCCCGACTAGCGAGTCCTACGAGCAGTACTTC. Translated: CASSPTSESYEQYF.

This clone was found once. The chain couples TRBV7-2 to TRBJ2-5; D is unresolved. The CDR3 consists of 12 residues. From germline, CDR1 is SGHTA and CDR2 FQGNSA. Between the trimmed V and J ends, which lost 5 bases and 5 bases, there was a span of 9 bases. Here the CDR3 DNA reads TGTGCCAGCAGCCGCTTCTTGGAGACCCAGTACTTC. Protein sequence: CASSRFLETQYF.

The J gene is TRBJ2-1, the V gene TRBV5-1, with 15 nucleotides matching TRBD2. Germline V lookup: CDR1 SGHRS, CDR2 YFSETQ. With V trimmed by 3 bases and J by 8 bases, 6 bases remained unmatched. The CDR3 contains 16 residues. The CDR3 here is CASSSGTSGRTDEQFF. The CDR3 nucleotides are TGCGCCAGCAGCTCGGGGACTAGCGGGAGGACGGATGAGCAGTTCTTC.

The rearrangement joins TRBV4-2 to TRBJ2-5; 11 bases map to TRBD2. The V segment lost 3 bases and the J segment 2 bases; nucleotides outside the gene matches: 5. The CDR3 runs to 16 residues. The germline V gene encodes CDR1 LGHNA and CDR2 YNFKEQ. In nucleotides, the CDR3 is TGTGCCAGCAGCCACATAGCGGGAGGGCGGCAAGAGACCCAGTACTTC. Translated, it gives CASSHIAGGRQETQYF.

The chain carries TRBV6-1 and TRBJ2-1; D gene uncertain. The CDR3 loop spans 12 amino acids. Trimming removed 5 bases from V and 6 bases from J, with 8 bases in between. Germline lookup yields CDR1 MNHNS and CDR2 SASEGT. This chain's CDR3 is CASSPRFNEQFF. CDR3 DNA sequence: TGTGCCAGCAGTCCGAGGTTCAATGAGCAGTTCTTC.

The chain has TRBV4-3 and TRBJ2-7; a weak D match, TRBD2 (6 bases). The CDR3 runs to 14 residues. V lost 0 bases and J 6 bases, leaving 12 bases between the germline ends. CDR1 is LGHNA, CDR2 YSLEER, per germline. The CDR3 reads CASSQDPSGGEQYF. As DNA, the CDR3 is TGCGCCAGCAGCCAAGATCCGTCCGGGGGCGAGCAGTACTTC.